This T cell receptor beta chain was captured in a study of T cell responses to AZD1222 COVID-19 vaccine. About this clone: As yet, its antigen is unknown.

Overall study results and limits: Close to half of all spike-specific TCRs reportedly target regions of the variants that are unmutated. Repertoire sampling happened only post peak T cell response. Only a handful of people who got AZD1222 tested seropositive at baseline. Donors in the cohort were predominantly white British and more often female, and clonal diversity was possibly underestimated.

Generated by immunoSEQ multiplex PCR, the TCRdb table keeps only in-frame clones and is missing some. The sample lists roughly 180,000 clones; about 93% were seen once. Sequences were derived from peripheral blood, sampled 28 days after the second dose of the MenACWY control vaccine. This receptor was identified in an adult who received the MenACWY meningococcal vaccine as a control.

The CDR3 coding sequence is TGTGCCAGCAGTTTCACCGGGACAGGGTGGGATGAGCAGTTCTTC. The encoded protein is CASSFTGTGWDEQFF. V gene TRBV27 combines with J gene TRBJ2-1; 9 bases are shared with TRBD1. This CDR3 has 15 residues. From germline, CDR1 is MNHEY and CDR2 SMNVEV (reference sequence). J was trimmed by 8 bases and V by 3 bases; bases with no gene match: 8.